This T cell receptor beta chain is from a study of T cells in Graves' hyperthyroidism and ophthalmopathy. What was amplified from RNA transcripts were TCR beta CDR3 regions. When the TCR CDR3 underwent first-round RT-PCR, the HTBI primer set was used. TCRdb analysed the multiplex PCR reads with MiXCR anew, one entry per CDR3 protein. The table shows 700,000 to 850,000 distinct CDR3 sequences, with approximately 40% occurring only once. Points from the study as a whole: Researchers report that a 13 V-J model separated ophthalmopathy from stable hyperthyroidism.

There are a few counts of this clonotype. Its cognate antigen is unknown. V lost 4 bases, J lost 7 bases, and 14 bases lay in between. CDR1 is SGDLS, CDR2 YYNGEE, per germline. CDR3 length equals 13 residues. Sequenced: blood. The chain is built from TRBV9 and TRBJ1-2, with D maybe TRBD1 (5 bases). This clonotype was sampled from a woman in her 40s with Graves' hyperthyroidism. CDR3 residues: CASSQDWGTGYTF. CDR3 nucleotides: TGTGCCAGCAGCCAAGATTGGGGGACTGGCTACACCTTC.